A selection of T cell receptor beta chains follows, all from one sample in a study of T cell changes during pregnancy in multiple sclerosis. Generated by immunoSEQ multiplex PCR, the TCRdb table keeps only in-frame clones and is missing some. The data hold tens of thousands of clones, with 91% observed a single time. This sample comprised peripheral blood, obtained in the third trimester of pregnancy. These receptors were collected from a female donor in good health, enrolled as a control in a pregnancy study. CDR3s include the opening cysteine and the closing phenylalanine or tryptophan. A D gene is named only where the DNA matches it firmly. Some rows mark clone size as missing; the rest say once, few, many or name a class of expanded clone.

-	TRBV28	-	TRBJ1-1	CASSLFPEGRSEAFF	TGTGCCAGCAGTCTCTTCCCGGAGGGTAGATCTGAAGCTTTCTTT
TRBD1	TRBV7-9	-	TRBJ1-3	CASEGAWGNTIYF	TGTGCCAGCGAGGGGGCGTGGGGAAACACCATATATTTT
TRBD1	TRBV5-1	-	TRBJ1-6	CASSSDRGNNSPLHF	TGCGCCAGCAGCTCCGACAGGGGGAATAATTCACCCCTCCACTTT
TRBD1	TRBV5-1	-	TRBJ2-5	CASSLRQGQETQYF	TGCGCCAGCAGCTTGAGACAGGGCCAAGAGACCCAGTACTTC
-	TRBV5-4	-	TRBJ1-5	CASSSQGHMGNQPQHF	TGTGCCAGCAGCTCACAGGGCCATATGGGCAATCAGCCCCAGCATTTT
TRBD1	TRBV6-6	-	TRBJ1-2	CASSYPDRVDGYTF	TGTGCCAGCAGTTACCCGGACAGGGTAGATGGCTACACCTTC
-	TRBV9	-	TRBJ2-7	CASSVAPGESYEQYF	TGTGCCAGCAGCGTAGCTCCCGGGGAGTCCTACGAGCAGTACTTC
TRBD2	TRBV6-1	-	TRBJ2-5	CASSDQSGGRETQYF	TGTGCCAGCAGTGACCAGTCGGGAGGTAGAGAGACCCAGTACTTC
TRBD1	TRBV27	-	TRBJ1-1	CASSLQGGLEAFF	TGTGCCAGCAGTTTACAGGGGGGACTTGAAGCTTTCTTT
TRBD1	TRBV7-2	-	TRBJ2-5	CASSLGGGGETQYF	TGTGCCAGCAGCTTAGGAGGGGGCGGAGAGACCCAGTACTTC
TRBD1	TRBV7-9	once	TRBJ1-6	CASSRQGVRDSPLHF	TGTGCCAGCAGCAGACAGGGGGTTAGGGATTCACCCCTCCACTTT
-	TRBV7-6	once	TRBJ2-1	CASSLAQGGGTYNEQFF	TGTGCCAGCAGCTTAGCGCAGGGGGGCGGGACCTACAATGAGCAGTTCTTC
-	TRBV29-1	-	TRBJ1-2	CSVEKSPGLMAYGYTF	TGCAGCGTTGAGAAGAGCCCAGGGCTAATGGCTTATGGCTACACCTTC
TRBD1	TRBV5-4	-	TRBJ1-2	CASRGWAGGMGDYGYTF	TGTGCCAGCAGGGGGTGGGCAGGGGGCATGGGGGACTATGGCTACACCTTC
-	TRBV9	-	TRBJ1-1	CASSISVGRRNTEAFF	TGTGCCAGCAGCATCTCAGTGGGGCGGCGGAACACTGAAGCTTTCTTT
-	TRBV15	-	TRBJ2-1	CATSRDQSARGVREFF	TGTGCCACCAGCAGAGATCAGTCGGCCAGGGGTGTCAGGGAGTTCTTC
TRBD1	TRBV2	-	TRBJ1-6	CASSERQGARSPLHF	TGTGCCAGCAGTGAACGACAGGGGGCGCGTTCACCCCTCCACTTT
TRBD1	TRBV5-1	once	TRBJ2-7	CASSPRTGGDEQYF	TGCGCCAGCAGCCCGCGGACAGGGGGAGACGAGCAGTACTTC
-	TRBV11-3	-	TRBJ2-1	CASSLQGGVEQFF	TGTGCCAGCAGCCTGCAGGGGGGCGTTGAGCAGTTCTTC
-	TRBV4-3	-	TRBJ2-6	CASSHGGYSGANVLTF	TGCGCCAGCAGCCACGGAGGGTACTCTGGGGCCAACGTCCTGACTTTC
-	TRBV7-9	-	TRBJ1-5	CASSLDGLNQPQHF	TGTGCCAGCAGCTTAGACGGGTTAAATCAGCCCCAGCATTTT
TRBD1	TRBV2	-	TRBJ1-3	CASILEGARGNTIYF	TGTGCCAGCATCTTGGAGGGGGCGCGGGGAAACACCATATATTTT
TRBD1	TRBV5-5	-	TRBJ1-2	CASSLGGTVPYGYTF	TGTGCCAGCAGCTTGGGCGGGACAGTCCCTTATGGCTACACCTTC
TRBD2	TRBV7-6	-	TRBJ2-7	CASSPTSGSPLEQYF	TGTGCCAGCAGCCCGACTAGCGGGAGCCCTCTCGAGCAGTACTTC
-	TRBV5-8	-	TRBJ1-5	CASSLARGARQPQHF	TGTGCCAGCAGCTTGGCTCGTGGGGCTAGACAGCCCCAGCATTTT
TRBD2	TRBV9	-	TRBJ2-1	CASSVERTSGSSYNEQFF	TGTGCCAGCAGCGTAGAGCGTACTAGCGGTAGCTCCTACAATGAGCAGTTCTTC
-	TRBV2	-	TRBJ1-5	CASGGGWRSNQPQHF	TGTGCCAGCGGGGGGGGGTGGAGGAGCAATCAGCCCCAGCATTTT
TRBD1	TRBV2	-	TRBJ1-5	CASSVDRGGNQPQHF	TGTGCCAGCAGTGTGGACAGGGGAGGCAATCAGCCCCAGCATTTT
-	TRBV5-6	-	TRBJ1-2	CASSFEENRVGGYTF	TGTGCCAGCAGCTTCGAGGAAAACAGGGTTGGAGGCTACACCTTC
-	TRBV7-2	-	TRBJ2-1	CASSLSVSLYNEQFF	TGTGCCAGCAGCTTAAGCGTCAGTCTCTACAATGAGCAGTTCTTC
-	TRBV20-1	-	TRBJ1-5	CSASGQLVEHF	TGCAGTGCTAGCGGACAGTTGGTCGAGCATTTT
-	TRBV6-1	-	TRBJ1-5	CASSEGIWSRGHSNQPQHF	TGTGCCAGCAGTGAAGGTATTTGGAGTCGGGGTCATAGCAATCAGCCCCAGCATTTT
-	TRBV28	once	TRBJ1-5	CASSFYGRGGNQPQHF	TGTGCCAGCAGTTTTTATGGGAGGGGTGGCAATCAGCCCCAGCATTTT
TRBD1	TRBV7-2	few	TRBJ2-7	CASSEQTGANYEQYF	TGTGCCAGCAGCGAACAGACAGGGGCCAACTACGAGCAGTACTTC
-	TRBV18	-	TRBJ1-1	CASSRLGQVANTEAFF	TGTGCCAGCTCACGCCTTGGGCAGGTTGCGAACACTGAAGCTTTCTTT
-	TRBV6-1	-	TRBJ2-5	CASSLIPETQYF	TGTGCCAGCAGCCTTATCCCAGAGACCCAGTACTTC
-	TRBV28	-	TRBJ1-3	CASSLARVNTIYF	TGTGCCAGCAGTTTAGCCAGGGTAAACACCATATATTTT
TRBD1	TRBV4-1	-	TRBJ1-2	CASSQGQGVNGYTF	TGCGCCAGCAGCCAAGGGCAGGGGGTTAATGGCTACACCTTC
TRBD1	TRBV29-1	-	TRBJ2-1	CSVTGGARIEDNEQFF	TGCAGCGTAACAGGGGGCGCGAGAATCGAGGACAATGAGCAGTTCTTC
-	TRBV7-6	-	TRBJ2-2	CASSFQGSGYAGELFF	TGTGCCAGCAGCTTCCAGGGGAGTGGATATGCCGGGGAGCTGTTTTTT
-	TRBV10-3	-	TRBJ2-3	CAIGGSLVNTQYF	TGTGCCATCGGCGGGTCCTTAGTAAATACGCAGTATTTT
TRBD1	TRBV6-6	-	TRBJ2-3	CATVRPVTGRDTQYF	TGTGCCACCGTTAGGCCCGTGACAGGGCGAGATACGCAGTATTTT
-	TRBV18	-	TRBJ2-7	CASSLGSGGDEQYF	TGTGCCAGCTCACTCGGATCGGGCGGGGACGAGCAGTACTTC